This record concerns one TCR beta chain sequence. This clone was observed a single time. Its antigen is still unknown. Per-base quality was not reported, and no clone a single base away is much larger than it. The cohort comprised several hundred healthy bone marrow donors. Cohort members were all nominally healthy when sampled, although unrecorded immune exposures were likely present. The donor tested CMV seropositive, placing the donor among the roughly 300 seropositive members of the cohort. A peripheral blood sample was collected from each donor, and TCR beta sequencing was performed on peripheral blood mononuclear cells. The Qiagen DNeasy Blood Extraction Kit was used to extract genomic DNA from the blood cell samples. This sample was included in a study of cytomegalovirus exposure and HLA in healthy donors (dated by TCRdb to about 2017). Describing the broader study: According to an earlier analysis of 587 of the donors, about 179 million T cells yielded 117 million unique TCR beta sequences and about 280 Gb of sequence data. Roughly 300 gigabases of sequencing data and 80 million or so unique TCR sequences were included in an early release covering about 600 HLA-typed donors. The genetic ancestry cluster associated with self-reported Caucasian donors included approximately 85% of the roughly 410 genotyped donors. The study aimed to test whether cataloging public T cell receptors could reveal signatures of past pathogen exposure. The study used immunosequencing to profile the T cell repertoires of approximately 640 subjects and linked those repertoires to cytomegalovirus serostatus. In addition to the first cohort of approximately 670 subjects, a separate validation cohort of about 120 different subjects was used. To predict cytomegalovirus infection status, the study combined high-throughput TCR immunosequencing, statistical association of individual TCRs with disease status, and machine learning. To study patterns of TCR occurrence, a later analysis re-analyzed previously published TCR beta repertoires from 500 to 850 donors and added high-resolution HLA genotyping. The later analysis used no new phenotypic data to find candidate immune exposures, relying instead on TCR beta sequences and their occurrence across donors. An earlier analysis of around 640 of the donors used high-throughput TCR beta sequencing to judge whether each TCR beta V gene segment behaved as functional or pseudogenic. Alongside the repertoire data, information on donor age, sex, ethnicity and CMV serostatus was compiled. A later genetic analysis took genome-wide SNP genotypes for about three fifths of the 666 donors and used that subset as a discovery cohort. Every repertoire in the discovery cohort had been generated on one and the same sequencing platform. Class I and class II HLA loci were covered by the typing at four-digit resolution. The number of typed donors differed by locus: about 620-640 for A, B, C, DRB1 and DQB1; roughly 510 for DQA1; approximately 600 for DPA1; and roughly 450 for DPB1. Roughly 5 DR-DQ haplotypes were handled as single units for association and clustering, since linkage in the cohort was strong. On average, roughly 240,000 unique TCR beta nucleotide sequences were sequenced per donor among 398 genotyped donors of the cohort, with approximately 18% of those sequences being non-productive. Broad study findings and their caveats: Correlated functional status among segregating V segments might reflect linkage disequilibrium, but an unknown experimental factor could not be ruled out. In a later genetic analysis, fewer N-insertions in productive TCRs were reported among donors in an Asian-associated ancestry cluster than the approximately 710-donor mean. It was suggested by the authors that the approach could potentially be generalized to other disease states and immunological phenotypes. In a later analysis, most CMV-associated TCR beta chains were found to appear HLA-restricted, with HLA associations seemingly driven largely by CMV exposure. A total of fewer than 200 TCR beta chains were listed by the study as associated with cytomegalovirus. Most TCR sequences were observed very rarely across donors, whereas some public TCRs were present in many individuals. The cohort was sequenced for TCR beta chains only, and without alpha or paired-chain data the features that could be detected were limited. The only immune exposure information available for the cohort was CMV serostatus. A later analysis associated 16,951 TCR beta sequences with specific HLA alleles at a false discovery rate of 0.05. Cytomegalovirus status was reported to be diagnosed by the classifier with high specificity and sensitivity in both the original and validation cohorts. In a later analysis, the rate of TCR association differed among HLA loci, with DRB1 alleles having the most associated TCRs and HLA-C alleles having the fewest. A further reported finding was that TCR beta sequences accurately predicted the HLA-A and HLA-B alleles for most subjects in the first cohort. In an earlier analysis of some 540 of the donors, most TCR beta V segments appeared in productive rearrangements about 90% or about 30% of the time, broadly matching IMGT annotations. In vitro tests confirmed that a few of the cytomegalovirus-associated TCR beta chains recognize cytomegalovirus antigens. The earlier analysis of fewer than 750 of the donors excluded approximately 15 rarely observed V segments, including chromosome 9 orphons, because counts were too low. In a later analysis, HLA-associated TCR beta chains were found to be more clonally expanded and to have lower generation probabilities than equally common non-associated chains. A cluster of highly shared sequence variants was judged likely to be a technical artifact of the sequencing pipeline. The presence/absence analyses assumed that sequencing depth was roughly uniform across donors, and that assumption may not be true. Several of the top co-occurrence clusters appeared to be linked to parvovirus B19, influenza, CMV and Epstein-Barr virus, according to a later analysis. A later genetic analysis associated a missense DCLRE1C variant with V-gene and J-gene trimming of TCR beta chains, and an independent cohort replicated the association. When HLA alleles, especially DR and DQ, strongly co-occurred, attributing TCR associations to individual alleles was difficult. Because HLA typing was missing for some donors at each locus, association tests included only the typed subset.

To prepare the library, the immunoSEQ multiplex PCR assay was applied. For the multiplex PCR, a mixture combining 60 forward primers for TCR Vbeta segments and 13 reverse primers for TCR Jbeta segments was used. The CDR3 region of rearranged TCR beta genes was amplified from genomic DNA by a multiplex PCR assay. Amplified TCR beta libraries were sequenced as 87-base-pair reads on the Illumina HiSeq System. As for the original processing: A later analysis counted about 80 million unique TCR beta chains across the 690 or so repertoires, and approximately 11 million of these chains were shared by at least two donors. A nearest-neighbor algorithm error-corrected the raw reads and collapsed the reads into unique sequences, merging closely related sequences to remove PCR and sequencing errors. To assign V, D and J gene segments, CDR3 sequences were aligned to IMGT reference sequences. For a sequence to be retained, a match of at least six nucleotides was required to both a V gene segment and a J gene segment. Rearrangements were classified as productive when the CDR3 lacked stop codons and remained in frame with V and J, and all other rearrangements were classified as non-productive. CDR3 was defined by IMGT convention, running from the second conserved V-encoded cysteine to the conserved J-encoded phenylalanine. Sequences without an unambiguous match to a single V gene segment were excluded from the earlier analysis of a few hundred of the donors. In an earlier analysis of roughly 500 of the donors, V segments were called functional above 56.7% productive rearrangements and were called segregating when the between-donor standard deviation exceeded 5%. A statistical classification framework was built to diagnose cytomegalovirus status from the catalog of TCR beta chain sequences. In a later analysis, TCR nucleotide sequences were compared against IMGT/GENE-DB human TR gene sequences so that V and J genes could be assigned. In a later analysis, CDR3 sequences and most-parsimonious VDJ recombination scenarios were assigned using the TCRdist pipeline. In a later analysis, every TCR beta chain was defined by the combination of its CDR3 amino acid sequence and its V-gene family, and reads without a unique V-gene family were dropped. A later analysis removed roughly 590 highly shared, low-generation-probability nucleotide sequences to deal with suspected cross-contamination and a sequencing artifact. In a later analysis, a clonal expansion index was calculated for each public chain from normalized within-repertoire ranks of inferred template counts. In a later analysis, generation probabilities were computed with a VDJ recombination model fitted to out-of-frame rearrangements, and the resulting probabilities were checked against IGoR. Hypergeometric tests were used in a later analysis to score TCR-TCR, TCR-HLA and TCR-CMV co-occurrence, with a repertoire-size bias correction applied to the TCR pairs. In a later analysis, false discovery rates were estimated by permuting HLA or CMV assignments 20 times. In a later analysis, co-occurring TCRs were grouped using DBSCAN, with TCRdist sequence similarity added in when clustering inside HLA-allele-positive subsets. For co-occurrence clustering, repertoires with fewer than 30,000 or more than 120,000 public chains were excluded, along with four or five repertoires with anomalous nucleotide sharing. TCRdb provides this immuneACCESS table in a form limited to in-frame rearrangements. Some clones are lacking; in checked studies, under half of them reflect an unresolved V gene, and why the rest are absent is not known. The V and J calls and clone size were taken over from that table, and D and trimming were inferred from the DNA. For this sample there are 170,000 or so clones; more than 60% appear just once. Around 1.5% of the sample comes from the top ten.

Sequencing was done on a sample of PBMCs. The TCR originated in a woman aged 25 to 39 in good health and CMV-seropositive.

The CDR3 protein is CASSVGTSVNEQYF. The nucleotide sequence reads as follows: TGTGCCAGCAGCGTAGGGACTAGCGTCAACGAGCAGTACTTC. Recombination joined TRBV9 with TRBJ2-7; 9 bases in the junction line up with TRBD2. Germline trimming: 0 bases from V, 5 bases from J; junction bases outside gene matches: 3. The CDR3 covers 14 residues, taking in both the cysteine and the phenylalanine. Only the CDR3 DNA stays, 42 bases, in frame from base 1. The germline V gene encodes CDR1 SGDLS and CDR2 YYNGEE.